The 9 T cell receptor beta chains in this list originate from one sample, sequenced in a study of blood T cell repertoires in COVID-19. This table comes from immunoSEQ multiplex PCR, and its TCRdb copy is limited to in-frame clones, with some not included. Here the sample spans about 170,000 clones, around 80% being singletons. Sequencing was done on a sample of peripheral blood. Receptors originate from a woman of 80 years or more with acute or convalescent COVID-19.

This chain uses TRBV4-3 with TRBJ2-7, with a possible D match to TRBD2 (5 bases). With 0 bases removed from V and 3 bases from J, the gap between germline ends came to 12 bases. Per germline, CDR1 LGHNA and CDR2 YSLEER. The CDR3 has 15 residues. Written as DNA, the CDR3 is TGCGCCAGCAGCCAAGATCCCAGGACTTTCTACGAGCAGTACTTC. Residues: CASSQDPRTFYEQYF.

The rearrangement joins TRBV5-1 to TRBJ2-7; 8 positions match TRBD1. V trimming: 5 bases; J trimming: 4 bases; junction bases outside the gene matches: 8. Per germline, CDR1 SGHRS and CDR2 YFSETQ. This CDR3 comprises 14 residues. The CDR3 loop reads CASSLQGDGYEQYF. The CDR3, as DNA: TGCGCCAGCAGTTTACAGGGGGACGGGTACGAGCAGTACTTC. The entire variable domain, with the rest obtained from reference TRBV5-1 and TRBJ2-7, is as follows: KAGVTQTPRYLIKTRGQQVTLSCSPISGHRSVSWYQQTPGQGLQFLFEYFSETQRNKGNFPGRFSGRQFSNSRSEMNVSTLELGDSALYLCASSLQGDGYEQYFGPGTRLTVT.

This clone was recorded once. CDR3 in DNA: TGTGCCAGCAGCCCCTATTTAACAGGGCGAGAGCAGTACTTC. It is translated as CASSPYLTGREQYF. This rearrangement joins TRBV5-6 to TRBJ2-7, with a weak D call TRBD1 (6 bases). Germline assignment: CDR1 SGHDT and CDR2 YYEEEE. This CDR3 comprises 14 residues. The ends were cut back, 4 bases at V and 7 bases at J, with 18 bases in the middle.

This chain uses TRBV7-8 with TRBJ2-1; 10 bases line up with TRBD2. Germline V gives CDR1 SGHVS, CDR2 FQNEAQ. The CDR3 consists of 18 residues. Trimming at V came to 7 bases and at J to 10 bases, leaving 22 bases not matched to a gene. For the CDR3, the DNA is TGTGCCAGCACCGACCGCCCCCCTAATAGCGGGAGGCCTTGGGAGCAGTTCTTC. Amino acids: CASTDRPPNSGRPWEQFF.

The CDR3 region has the DNA TGCGCCAGCAGCTTAAGTCGGGACATCGGAAACACCATATATTTT. Protein sequence: CASSLSRDIGNTIYF. The chain uses TRBV5-1 and TRBJ1-3, with D tentatively TRBD1 (6 bases). V lost 2 bases to trimming and J lost 4 bases, with 13 bases between them. The CDR3 is made up of 15 amino acids. Germline V lookup: CDR1 SGHRS, CDR2 YFSETQ.

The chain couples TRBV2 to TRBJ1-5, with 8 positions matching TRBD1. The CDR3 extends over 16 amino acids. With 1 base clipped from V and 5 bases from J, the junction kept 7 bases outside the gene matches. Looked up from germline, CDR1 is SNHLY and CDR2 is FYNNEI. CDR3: CASSEDAGGAHQPQHF. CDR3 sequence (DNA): TGTGCCAGCAGTGAAGATGCAGGGGGCGCGCATCAGCCCCAGCATTTT.

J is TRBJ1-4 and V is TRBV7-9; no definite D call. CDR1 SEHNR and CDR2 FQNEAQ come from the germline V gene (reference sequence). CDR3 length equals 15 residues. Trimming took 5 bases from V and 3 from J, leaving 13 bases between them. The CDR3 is CASSPGYGANEKLFF. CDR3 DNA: TGTGCCAGCAGCCCCGGCTACGGAGCTAATGAAAAACTGTTTTTT.

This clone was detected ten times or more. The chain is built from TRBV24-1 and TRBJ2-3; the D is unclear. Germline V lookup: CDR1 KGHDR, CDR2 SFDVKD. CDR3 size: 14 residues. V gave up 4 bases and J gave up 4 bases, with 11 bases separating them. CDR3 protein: CATSDPSKPDTQYF. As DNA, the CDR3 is TGTGCCACCAGTGACCCTAGTAAGCCAGATACGCAGTATTTT.

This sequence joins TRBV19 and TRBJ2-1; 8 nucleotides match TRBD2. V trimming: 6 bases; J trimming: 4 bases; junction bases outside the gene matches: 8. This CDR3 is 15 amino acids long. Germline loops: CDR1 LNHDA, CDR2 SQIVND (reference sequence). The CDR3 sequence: CASRTSGSGYNEQFF. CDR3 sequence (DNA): TGTGCCAGTAGAACCAGCGGGAGCGGGTACAATGAGCAGTTCTTC.